The 4 T cell receptor beta chains presented below share a single source sample, sequenced in a study of T cells after posttransplantation cyclophosphamide. Sequencing used immunoSEQ multiplex PCR; TCRdb keeps in-frame clones, though not all of them. This table holds thousands of clones, over 70% found once. Treatment was busulfan-fludarabine conditioning, a marrow graft, and cyclophosphamide on days +3 and +4. Here the sequenced sample was PBMCs, taken after allogeneic stem cell transplant with posttransplant cyclophosphamide. The receptor set was obtained from a male patient aged 55-69 years who received an allogeneic stem cell transplant from an unrelated donor, was CMV-positive, and had no GVHD. Some T cells may arise from the graft donor.

This rearrangement joins TRBV29-1 to TRBJ2-5; D is undetermined. There are 14 residues in the CDR3. Trimming pared 0 bases from V and 0 bases from J, leaving 8 bases between. In germline, CDR1 is SQVTM, CDR2 ANQGSEA. The CDR3 loop is CSVEDRRYQETQYF. DNA of the CDR3: TGCAGCGTTGAAGATCGGCGGTACCAAGAGACCCAGTACTTC.

This chain joins TRBV2 and TRBJ2-5; no clear D gene. CDR3 length: 12 amino acids. Germline CDR1 SNHLY, CDR2 FYNNEI. The V gene lost 1 base and the J gene lost 6 bases, with 6 bases spanning the gap. The CDR3 sequence: CASSEGWQTQYF. The CDR3 DNA sequence: TGTGCCAGCAGTGAAGGCTGGCAGACCCAGTACTTC.

A few counts support this clone. The rearrangement joins TRBV6-6 to TRBJ2-7, with 8 bases identical to TRBD2. V was pared by 5 bases and J by 3 bases, with 9 bases of the junction left unmatched. The CDR3 is made up of 15 amino acids. The germline gives CDR1 MNHNY, CDR2 SVGAGI (reference sequence). CDR3 protein: CASSQLAVEGYEQYF. CDR3 DNA: TGTGCCAGCAGTCAACTAGCGGTAGAGGGCTACGAGCAGTACTTC.

V and J are TRBV7-8 and TRBJ1-5; no clear D. The CDR3 is made up of 13 amino acids. V was pared by 2 bases and J by 5 bases, with 7 bases between. The germline V gene encodes CDR1 SGHVS and CDR2 FQNEAQ. CDR3 protein: CASSLKSDQPQHF. The CDR3 coding sequence is TGTGCCAGCAGCTTAAAATCGGATCAGCCCCAGCATTTT.